The rows below give T cell receptor beta chains drawn from one sample of a study of blood T cell repertoires in COVID-19. Clones were sequenced by immunoSEQ multiplex PCR, and TCRdb holds only the in-frame ones, with some missing. The table includes about 260,000 clones, 88% detected once. Sequenced material: peripheral blood. These receptor sequences come from a woman aged 25 to 39 with COVID-19, enrolled during active disease. CDR3s include the opening cysteine and the closing phenylalanine or tryptophan.

v_call	j_call	cdr3_aa
TRBV30	TRBJ2-3	CAWSASGDTQYF
TRBV4-1	TRBJ2-3	CASSQAGLAGSTDTQYF
TRBV5-4	TRBJ1-5	CASSSDRGSQPQHF
TRBV5-1	TRBJ2-3	CASSLVGGWRGRTDTQYF
TRBV4-2	TRBJ2-3	CASSPLAGEPTDTQYF
TRBV4-3	TRBJ2-7	CASSQVAGSSYEQYF
TRBV30	TRBJ1-4	CAWSGDEKLFF
TRBV11-2	TRBJ2-1	CASSLVWTGFVNEQFF
TRBV27	TRBJ2-1	CASSLELAGSYNEQFF
TRBV6-5	TRBJ2-4	CASSQPRDSKNIQYF
TRBV5-6	TRBJ1-2	CASSTWTGVYGYTF
TRBV7-6	TRBJ1-5	CASSLGQNSNQPQHF
TRBV6-5	TRBJ2-3	CASSYSLGGATQYF
TRBV4-1	TRBJ1-1	CASSQVEGDTEAFF
TRBV9	TRBJ2-2	CASSENWGNLGTGELFF
TRBV4-3	TRBJ2-1	CASSQESGAPYNEQFF
TRBV30	TRBJ1-2	CAWSVRWGRGSYGYTF
TRBV11-2	TRBJ1-1	CASSPNAGRTEAFF
TRBV4-3	TRBJ1-3	CASSQDPLSGNTIYF
TRBV7-9	TRBJ2-7	CASSPGQVTYEQYF
TRBV18	TRBJ2-1	CASSPQSYNEQFF
TRBV6-5	TRBJ2-7	CASSYLSGRALHEQYF
TRBV3-1/TRBV3-2	TRBJ1-1	CASSQNDMNTEAFF
TRBV28	TRBJ2-1	CASTLGDRSNEQFF
TRBV19	TRBJ2-1	CASSIGIAGDGGNEQFF
TRBV28	TRBJ2-3	CASSLEAGGGDTQYF
TRBV12-3/TRBV12-4	TRBJ2-5	CASSFEGSQTQYF
TRBV24-1	TRBJ2-2	CATSSQGSNTGELFF
TRBV6-6	TRBJ2-7	CASSYSYSYEQYF
TRBV12-3/TRBV12-4	TRBJ1-4	CASQSSGNEKLFF
TRBV4-1	TRBJ2-3	CASSPRTGPDTQYF
TRBV9	TRBJ2-2	CASSGSGRDTGELFF
TRBV29-1	TRBJ1-5	CSVGQGGWDQPQHF
TRBV30	TRBJ1-5	CAWSIRGRTYQPQHF
TRBV20-1	TRBJ2-5	CSASLSETQYF
TRBV10-3	TRBJ1-5	CAISDTGGNQPQHF
TRBV7-6	TRBJ2-1	CASSPIGTGLGEQFF
TRBV27	TRBJ1-1	CASSSHQGTEAFF
TRBV7-2	TRBJ2-3	CASSRDYTSTDTQYF
TRBV7-9	TRBJ1-1	CASSHGQRNTEAFF
TRBV5-1	TRBJ2-7	CASSLGQGALYEQYF
TRBV29-1	TRBJ1-2	CSVLVTGQGDGYTF
TRBV5-1	TRBJ2-1	CATHPGTQYNEQFF
TRBV19	TRBJ1-3	CASSISVTSGNTIYF
TRBV7-3	TRBJ2-1	CASSFSGTSVNEQFF
TRBV7-6	TRBJ1-1	CASSGLTGGTEAFF
TRBV7-2	TRBJ1-4	CASRDRDRRGEKLFF
TRBV3-1/TRBV3-2	TRBJ2-5	CASSQVGGSPEGTQYF
TRBV3-1/TRBV3-2	TRBJ2-2	CASSQGAAGMHGELFF
TRBV6-5	TRBJ1-6	CASSSRDSYNSPLHF
TRBV5-4	TRBJ2-1	CASSIGQVNNEQFF
TRBV3-1/TRBV3-2	TRBJ2-1	CASSQGLAGDTDEQFF
TRBV6-6	TRBJ2-3	CASSLGGRRADTQYF
TRBV5-6	TRBJ1-1	CASSLAGNTEAFF